The 15 T cell receptor beta chains presented below share a single source sample, sequenced in a study of technical replicates of blood from several donors. Here immunoSEQ multiplex PCR was the method, and the copy in TCRdb shows in-frame clones only, minus some. The sample holds roughly 80,000 clones; around 91% are singletons and the top ten take less than 0.5%. Sequenced material: T cells isolated from PBMCs. The source is a human donor in good health.

DNA of the CDR3: TGTGCCAGCAGCCCCGAGGGGGGGGGAACTGAAGCTTTCTTT. Residues: CASSPEGGGTEAFF. The rearrangement joins TRBV9 to TRBJ1-1; perhaps TRBD1 as D (6 bases). Trimming stripped 4 bases from V and 5 bases from J, with 15 bases between. The V gene's germline CDR1 is SGDLS and CDR2 YYNGEE. This CDR3 has 14 residues. Full variable domain (remainder filled in from reference TRBV9 and TRBJ1-1): DSGVTQTPKHLITATGQRVTLRCSPRSGDLSVYWYQQSLDQGLQFLIQYYNGEERAKGNILERFSAQQFPDLHSELNLSSLELGDSALYFCASSPEGGGTEAFFGQGTRLTVV.

This clone was recorded a few times. V and J are TRBV12-5 and TRBJ1-1; no clear D. Germline V gene sequence: CDR1 LGHNT, CDR2 FRNRAP. V lost 7 bases, J lost 8 bases, and 8 bases lay in between. The CDR3 loop spans 10 amino acids. CDR3 coding DNA: TGTGCTAGTGCTGGCGGGGAAGCTTTCTTT. This codes for CASAGGEAFF. Supplemented by reference TRBV12-5 and TRBJ1-1, the full variable domain reads DARVTQTPRHKVTEMGQEVTMRCQPILGHNTVFWYRQTMMQGLELLAYFRNRAPLDDSGMPKDRFSAEMPDATLATLKIQPSEPRDSAVYFCASAGGEAFFGQGTRLTVV.

This clone was seen only once. The chain employs TRBV6-6 and TRBJ1-2, with 10 bases fitting TRBD1. V gave up 7 bases and J gave up 5 bases; unmatched junction bases: 4. This CDR3 has 13 residues. Germline CDR1 reads MNHNY; CDR2 reads SVGAGI (reference sequence). The CDR3 sequence is CASTGQGGYGYTF. In DNA, the CDR3 is TGTGCCAGCACTGGACAGGGGGGATATGGCTACACCTTC.

The V and J genes are TRBV4-1 and TRBJ1-5, with D possibly matching TRBD1 (5 bases). This CDR3 is 16 amino acids long. The germline V gene has CDR1 MGHRA and CDR2 YSYEKL. The V and J ends lost 1 base and 3 bases respectively, with 13 bases between them. The CDR3 protein is CASSQAREGYNQPQHF. CDR3 nucleotides: TGCGCCAGCAGCCAAGCCAGGGAAGGATACAATCAGCCCCAGCATTTT.

This rearrangement joins TRBV18 to TRBJ2-2; D remains ambiguous. Germline V CDR1 and CDR2: KGHSH, LQKENI. The CDR3 covers 14 residues. The ends were cut back, 0 bases at V and 6 bases at J, with 8 bases in the middle. CDR3 in amino acids: CASSPPRVAGELFF. The CDR3 bases are TGTGCCAGCTCACCACCTCGAGTGGCCGGGGAGCTGTTTTTT.

On this clone: At the DNA level, this CDR3 is encoded by other sequences in the same sample as well. The CDR3 region is CASSVELAGGPETQYF. The CDR3 DNA reads as TGTGCCAGCAGCGTAGAACTAGCGGGGGGGCCAGAGACCCAGTACTTC. V and J are TRBV9 and TRBJ2-5, with 13 bases fitting TRBD2. CDR1 is SGDLS, CDR2 YYNGEE, per germline. Trimming at V came to 0 bases and at J to 4 bases, leaving 3 bases not matched to a gene. This CDR3 region has 16 residues.

DNA for the CDR3: TGTGCCACCAGCAGAGATAAACAGGGGCTTGACGAGCAGTACTTC. Translation gives CATSRDKQGLDEQYF. This rearrangement joins TRBV15 to TRBJ2-7; 7 nucleotides match TRBD1. The germline gives CDR1 LNHNV, CDR2 YYDKDF (reference sequence). V was clipped by 0 bases and J by 5 bases; unmatched bases: 7. The CDR3 has 15 residues. The full variable domain, in which reference TRBV15 and TRBJ2-7 provide the parts outside the CDR3, is DAMVIQNPRYQVTQFGKPVTLSCSQTLNHNVMYWYQQKSSQAPKLLFHYYDKDFNNEADTPDNFQSRRPNTSFCFLDIRSPGLGDTAMYLCATSRDKQGLDEQYFGPGTRLTVT.

This clone was detected only once. The rearrangement joins TRBV6-5 to TRBJ2-7, with no clear D. The CDR3 extends over 14 amino acids. V shed 2 bases and J shed 5 bases, with 13 bases lying between them. Germline-derived CDR1 and CDR2 are MNHEY and SVGAGI. The CDR3 DNA reads TGTGCCAGCAGTTACCAACCGACCCAGGACGAGCAGTACTTC. As protein: CASSYQPTQDEQYF.

The J gene is TRBJ2-7, the V gene TRBV14, with D perhaps matching TRBD2 (5 bases). This CDR3 is built from 13 residues. V lost 4 bases, J lost 6 bases, and 13 bases lay in between. Germline CDR1 SGHDN, CDR2 FVKESK. CDR3 sequence reads: CASSLALRGEQYF. The CDR3 DNA is TGTGCCAGCAGCCTAGCTCTACGGGGCGAGCAGTACTTC.

The chain combines TRBV27 with TRBJ2-7; possibly TRBD1 for D (6 bases). CDR3 length equals 13 residues. The germline V gene encodes CDR1 MNHEY and CDR2 SMNVEV (reference sequence). Trimming removed 5 bases at V and 7 bases at J, with 15 bases between. Here the CDR3 reads CASSVQQGLEQYF. CDR3 nucleotides: TGTGCCAGCAGTGTGCAACAGGGTTTAGAGCAGTACTTC.

J is TRBJ1-2 and V is TRBV5-5; a possible D gene is TRBD1 (6 bases). This CDR3 comprises 13 residues. V was pared by 0 bases and J by 7 bases, with 10 bases between. CDR1 and CDR2 (germline): SGHKS, YYEKEE (reference sequence). The CDR3 loop is CASSLGQASGYTF. The CDR3 bases are TGTGCCAGCAGCTTGGGACAGGCTAGTGGCTACACCTTC.

The V call is TRBV28, the J call TRBJ2-6; D gene unclear. Germline CDR1 is MDHEN and CDR2 is SYDVKM. The V gene lost 2 bases and the J gene lost 0 bases, with 5 bases spanning the gap. The CDR3 spans 15 residues. The CDR3 nucleotides are TGTGCCAGCAGTTTACAAAACTCTGGGGCCAACGTCCTGACTTTC. Translation: CASSLQNSGANVLTF.

The chain employs TRBV19 and TRBJ2-2; a weak D match, TRBD1 (5 bases). The CDR3 extends over 13 amino acids. Trimming left V 3 bases short and J 4 bases short, with 6 bases between. In germline, CDR1 is LNHDA, CDR2 SQIVND (reference sequence). The CDR3 loop is CASSIDSTGELFF. In DNA form, the CDR3 reads TGTGCCAGTAGTATCGACAGCACCGGGGAGCTGTTTTTT. Variable domain in full (rest from reference TRBV19 and TRBJ2-2): DGGITQSPKYLFRKEGQNVTLSCEQNLNHDAMYWYRQDPGQGLRLIYYSQIVNDFQKGDIAEGYSVSREKKESFPLTVTSAQKNPTAFYLCASSIDSTGELFFGEGSRLTVL.

The chain carries TRBV27 and TRBJ1-5; TRBD1 aligns across 8 bases. The CDR3 length is 15 residues. CDR1 MNHEY and CDR2 SMNVEV come from the germline V gene (reference sequence). Trimming took 2 bases from V and 7 from J; bases not matched to a gene: 7. The CDR3 region is CASSLSLGTGQPQHF. The CDR3 bases are TGTGCCAGCAGTTTAAGTCTTGGGACAGGCCAGCCCCAGCATTTT.

The J gene is TRBJ2-2, the V gene TRBV5-1; maybe TRBD2 (5 bases). This CDR3 spans 13 amino acids. Looked up from germline, CDR1 is SGHRS and CDR2 is YFSETQ. Trimming shortened V by 4 bases and J by 1 base, and 5 bases separated the two germline ends. CDR3 nucleotide sequence: TGCGCCAGCAGCCGGGAGAACACCGGGGAGCTGTTTTTT. Protein product: CASSRENTGELFF.